Given below is one T cell receptor beta chain in context. Its specificity is unknown. With 1 base removed from V and 5 bases from J, the gap between germline ends came to 14 bases. CDR1 and CDR2 from the germline V gene are LGHDT and YNNKEL (reference sequence). The CDR3 consists of 15 residues. This specimen comes from a study of CD8+CD57+ T cells in acquired aplastic anemia. Study conclusions and caveats: For CD8+ Simpson's diversity, patients and controls showed no significant difference.

Using genomic DNA as the template, TCR beta VDJ and CDR3 profiling was carried out. TCRdb reprocessed the reads via MiXCR and lists one record per CDR3 protein. This sample has about 190,000 distinct CDR3 sequences, with around 47% found just once. Patients chosen for sequencing had CD8+CD57+ cells that had expanded, as shown by flow cytometry. Patients, without exception, had severe acquired aplastic anemia. No therapy had been given to the patients at the time of blood sampling. The chain combines TRBV3-1 with TRBJ1-1; D is uncertain. This clonotype was obtained from a human donor with aplastic anemia. The sample consisted of sorted CD4+, CD8+, or CD8+CD57+ T cells (not recorded which) from PBMCs. CDR3 DNA: TGTGCCAGCAGCCAAGCCTTCGACACGAGGACTGAAGCTTTCTTT. Translation: CASSQAFDTRTEAFF.